The 28 T cell receptor beta chains presented below share a single source sample, sequenced in a study of regulatory T cells in long-lasting Graves disease. Both iRepertoire HTBI primers and Arm-PCR of CDR3 regions were used to build the TCR beta libraries. TCRdb used MiXCR to reprocess the multiplex PCR reads, holding one entry per CDR3 protein. The data show approximately 380,000 distinct CDR3 sequences, with around 21% seen just once and more than 20% held by the top ten. As for time point: persistent/refractory GD, antithyroid drugs over 5 years with positive TRAb. PBMC-extracted RNA yielded the TCR library. Sequenced material: peripheral blood mononuclear cells (PBMCs), taken when the disease was refractory, from a patient treated with antithyroid drugs. Receptors were obtained from a female donor with Graves disease.

This clonotype was seen repeatedly, ten times or more. The chain uses TRBV3-1 and TRBJ2-7; the match to TRBD1 covers 7 bases. Per germline, CDR1 LGHDT and CDR2 YNNKEL (reference sequence). Germline trimming cut 0 bases from V and 8 bases from J; bases unmatched to any gene: 10. The CDR3 sequence is 15 residues long. The DNA for the CDR3 is TGTGCCAGCAGCCAAGAAGGGACAGCCCTCCTCAAGCAGTACTTC. Protein sequence: CASSQEGTALLKQYF.

Comments on this clonotype: An end of the junction does not agree with germline; a read error may underlie this. The V and J genes are TRBV5-4 and TRBJ2-5, with 7 positions matching TRBD2. CDR1 is SGHNT and CDR2 is YYREEE in the germline V gene (reference sequence). The CDR3 covers 12 residues. The chain's CDR3 is CASSLDGGGPLF. CDR3 sequence (DNA): TGTGCCAGCAGCTTGGACGGGGGAGGGCCTCTCTTC.

This clonotype was seen more than once but under ten times. The chain employs TRBV4-3 and TRBJ2-7; D assignment may be TRBD1 or TRBD2 (6 bases each). CDR3 length: 13 amino acids. Trimming cost V 0 bases and J 10 bases, with 13 bases left between them. Per the germline V gene, CDR1 is LGHNA and CDR2 is YSLEER. CDR3 in DNA: TGCGCCAGCAGCCAAGATCTAAGGGGGGACCAGTACTTC. Its protein product is CASSQDLRGDQYF.

This clonotype was picked up many times. The chain uses TRBV7-2 and TRBJ1-5; TRBD1 matches at 9 bases. Germline assignment: CDR1 SGHTA and CDR2 FQGNSA. This CDR3 is built from 16 residues. V was clipped by 5 bases and J by 3 bases; unmatched bases: 8. The CDR3 DNA is TGTGCCAGCAGCCGTAAAACAGGGGGCTACAATCAGCCCCAGCATTTT. It encodes CASSRKTGGYNQPQHF.

A remark on this clonotype: This may arise from a read error, as a much more abundant clone is one base away. The chain recombines TRBV30 with TRBJ2-7; D remains ambiguous. Germline assignment: CDR1 GTSNPN and CDR2 SVGIG (reference sequence). The length of the CDR3 is 11 residues. The CDR3 DNA follows: TGTGCCCTCCGGGCCTCCTACGAGCGGTACTTC. Translating gives CALRASYERYF.

This clonotype occurred many times. This chain connects TRBV2 to TRBJ1-2, with D perhaps matching TRBD1 (6 bases). The V gene lost 2 bases and the J gene lost 4 bases, with 17 bases spanning the gap. Germline CDR1 SNHLY, CDR2 FYNNEI. This CDR3 spans 16 amino acids. CDR3 nucleotide sequence: TGTGCCAGCAGTGAATCGAGATCAGGGGATAGCTATGGCTACACCTTC. Its protein is CASSESRSGDSYGYTF.

The chain carries TRBV12-3 or TRBV12-4 and TRBJ2-1; 7 nucleotides line up with TRBD1. The length of the CDR3 is 15 residues. The trim removed 3 bases at V and 2 bases at J, leaving 4 bases unmatched. Written as DNA, the CDR3 is TGTGCCAGCAGTTTCCAAGGGGGCGCCTACAATGAGCAGTTCTTC. Translating gives CASSFQGGAYNEQFF.

This clonotype was seen ten or more times. The chain employs TRBV6-5 and TRBJ1-2; the D gene is possibly TRBD1 (5 bases). This CDR3 has 16 residues. Trimming stripped 4 bases from V and 8 bases from J, with 23 bases between. CDR1 and CDR2 (germline): MNHEY, SVGAGI. The CDR3 spells CASSSGHKELSGGYTF. The CDR3 DNA is TGTGCCAGCAGTTCTGGACACAAGGAATTGTCCGGCGGCTACACCTTC.

This clonotype was recorded at least ten times. The chain's CDR3 is CASSGRLVTTYEQYF. The CDR3 DNA sequence: TGTGCCAGCAGTGGCAGACTAGTTACTACCTACGAGCAGTACTTC. This chain joins TRBV2 and TRBJ2-7, with a weak D call TRBD2 (6 bases). Germline V lookup: CDR1 SNHLY, CDR2 FYNNEI. CDR3 length: 15 residues. The germline V and J ends were trimmed by 4 bases and 2 bases, with 15 bases remaining between them. The complete variable domain, with remaining parts taken from reference TRBV2 and TRBJ2-7, reads EPEVTQTPSHQVTQMGQEVILRCVPISNHLYFYWYRQILGQKVEFLVSFYNNEISEKSEIFDDQFSVERPDGSNFTLKIRSTKLEDSAMYFCASSGRLVTTYEQYFGPGTRLTVT.

This clonotype has more than one count but fewer than ten. The chain is built from TRBV20-1 and TRBJ1-1; D not certain. The CDR3 is 13 amino acids. CDR1 is DFQATT, CDR2 SNEGSKA, per germline (reference sequence). Trimming removed 6 bases at V and 6 bases at J, with 17 bases between. The CDR3 region has the DNA TGCAGTGCCGAGGTTACGGGATCCTCTGAAGCTTTCTTT. This gives the protein CSAEVTGSSEAFF.

In its sample, this clonotype was seen a few times. This rearrangement joins TRBV6-8 to TRBJ1-6, with a weak D call TRBD1 (5 bases). The CDR3 has 13 residues. V was clipped by 6 bases and J by 7 bases, with 10 bases between them. The germline gives CDR1 MNHGY, CDR2 SAAAGT. The CDR3 here is CASRRGINSPLHF. The CDR3 bases are TGTGCCAGCAGGAGGGGTATCAATTCACCCCTCCACTTT.

This clonotype occurred many times. The genes are TRBV6-2 or TRBV6-3 and TRBJ1-6, with 8 bases matching TRBD1. Trimming removed 8 bases from V and 7 bases from J; junction bases left unmatched: 4. Germline CDR1 is MNHEY and CDR2 is SVGEGT. The length of the CDR3 is 13 residues. CDR3 sequence reads: CASRDRWNSPLHF. In DNA form, the CDR3 reads TGTGCCAGCCGGGACAGGTGGAATTCACCCCTCCACTTT.

V usage is TRBV28 and J usage is TRBJ2-1; tentatively, D is TRBD2 (6 bases). V was trimmed by 7 bases and J by 4 bases, leaving 20 bases between them. The CDR3 runs to 16 residues. The V gene's germline CDR1 is MDHEN and CDR2 SYDVKM. The CDR3 region has the DNA TGTGCCAGCACCCCCCAGCGGGTAGCGGAGTACAATGAGCAGTTCTTC. Protein: CASTPQRVAEYNEQFF.

The CDR3 bases are TGTGCCAGCAGAATAATGGGACTAGCGGGAGGGCCCGAGCAGTACTTC. It yields the protein CASRIMGLAGGPEQYF. V is TRBV28 and J is TRBJ2-7; 16 bases agree with TRBD2. The CDR3 consists of 16 residues. The V segment lost 6 bases and the J segment 6 bases; nucleotides outside the gene matches: 8. CDR1 is MDHEN, CDR2 SYDVKM, per germline.

The chain carries TRBV7-9 and TRBJ2-5, with no clear D. This CDR3 comprises 14 residues. Trimming shortened V by 5 bases and J by 0 bases, and 10 bases separated the two germline ends. Germline-derived CDR1 and CDR2 are SEHNR and FQNEAQ (reference sequence). CDR3 sequence: CASSITVYQETQYF. CDR3 DNA sequence: TGTGCCAGCAGCATAACAGTCTACCAAGAGACCCAGTACTTC. The entire variable domain, with the rest obtained from reference TRBV7-9 and TRBJ2-5, is as follows: DTGVSQNPRHKITKRGQNVTFRCDPISEHNRLYWYRQTLGQGPEFLTYFQNEAQLEKSRLLSDRFSAERPKGSFSTLEIQRTEQGDSAMYLCASSITVYQETQYFGPGTRLLVL.

This clonotype was observed at least ten times. This chain joins TRBV29-1 and TRBJ2-7; the D gene is possibly TRBD2 (6 bases). Germline CDR1 SQVTM, CDR2 ANQGSEA. With 4 bases removed from V and 5 bases from J, the gap between germline ends came to 15 bases. CDR3 length: 13 residues. CDR3 coding DNA: TGCAGCGTTGCGTTTGGACTATCCGACGAGCAGTACTTC. Amino acids: CSVAFGLSDEQYF.

The rearrangement joins TRBV24-1 to TRBJ2-7; 14 positions match TRBD2. Germline CDR1 KGHDR, CDR2 SFDVKD. J lost 5 bases, V lost 0 bases, and 5 bases had no gene match. This CDR3 contains 17 residues. DNA of the CDR3: TGTGCCACCAGTGATTTGAGGACTAGCGGGAGGTGGAACGAGCAGTACTTC. Encoded protein: CATSDLRTSGRWNEQYF.

In this sample, this clonotype turned up many times. The chain recombines TRBV11-2 with TRBJ2-7; tentative D call: TRBD1 (5 bases). With 5 bases removed from V and 4 bases from J, the gap between germline ends came to 15 bases. Germline-derived CDR1 and CDR2 are SGHAT and FQNNGV. The CDR3 covers 14 residues. The CDR3 DNA reads TGTGCCAGCAGCACAGGACCCCTAAGTTACGAGCAGTACTTC. Amino acid sequence: CASSTGPLSYEQYF.

This clonotype was recorded a few times. The chain links TRBV10-3 to TRBJ2-7; 13 nucleotides match TRBD2. The CDR3 is 17 amino acids. Per germline, CDR1 ENHRY and CDR2 SYGVKD. Trimming cost V 3 bases and J 6 bases; bases outside gene matches: 11. CDR3 protein: CAISEPGLAGVRGEQYF. As DNA, the CDR3 is TGTGCCATCAGTGAACCCGGACTAGCGGGAGTACGGGGCGAGCAGTACTTC.

The chain links TRBV2 to TRBJ2-1; D might be TRBD1 (6 bases). The CDR3 extends over 14 amino acids. Germline lookup yields CDR1 SNHLY and CDR2 FYNNEI. Trimming took off 6 bases at V and 2 bases at J, with 11 bases between the two ends. The CDR3 here is CASRRGQPYNEQFF. The CDR3 bases are TGTGCCAGCAGGAGAGGACAGCCCTACAATGAGCAGTTCTTC. The whole variable domain, filled in from reference TRBV2 and TRBJ2-1, reads EPEVTQTPSHQVTQMGQEVILRCVPISNHLYFYWYRQILGQKVEFLVSFYNNEISEKSEIFDDQFSVERPDGSNFTLKIRSTKLEDSAMYFCASRRGQPYNEQFFGPGTRLTVL.

This clonotype was seen many times. The chain employs TRBV12-3 or TRBV12-4 and TRBJ2-7; D is uncertain. V was pared by 6 bases and J by 6 bases, with 15 bases between. CDR3 length: 13 residues. CDR3 in amino acids: CASSPEITREQYF. The CDR3 DNA sequence: TGTGCCAGCAGCCCTGAGATCACGCGCGAGCAGTACTTC.

This clonotype has more than one count but fewer than ten. The chain uses TRBV7-2 and TRBJ1-2; TRBD1 is a possible D gene (6 bases). V lost 2 bases, J lost 5 bases, and 15 bases lay in between. The CDR3 is 15 amino acids. The germline CDR1 and CDR2 sequences are SGHTA and FQGNSA. The CDR3 region has the DNA TGTGCCAGCAGCTTACTGACGTGGGGGGCATATGGCTACACCTTC. Protein: CASSLLTWGAYGYTF.

The chain carries TRBV7-9 and TRBJ2-7, with a weak D call TRBD1 (6 bases). The CDR3 extends over 14 amino acids. Germline CDR1 is SEHNR and CDR2 is FQNEAQ (reference sequence). Trimming pared 5 bases from V and 0 bases from J, leaving 11 bases between. The DNA for the CDR3 is TGTGCCAGCAGCGAACAGGGAAACTCCTACGAGCAGTACTTC. Protein product: CASSEQGNSYEQYF.

This clonotype was observed at least ten times. The V call is TRBV2, the J call TRBJ1-5; the match to TRBD1 covers 8 bases. With V trimmed by 7 bases and J by 6 bases, 8 bases remained unmatched. This CDR3 is 14 amino acids long. Germline values: CDR1 SNHLY, CDR2 FYNNEI. CDR3 nucleotide sequence: TGTGCCAGCAAGGCAGGGGGCGATGGTCAGCCCCAGCATTTT. Protein: CASKAGGDGQPQHF.

This rearrangement joins TRBV24-1 to TRBJ1-4; tentatively, D is TRBD1 (6 bases). Trimming removed 4 bases at V and 5 bases at J, with 16 bases between. Germline V gene sequence: CDR1 KGHDR, CDR2 SFDVKD. The CDR3 covers 16 residues. DNA for the CDR3: TGTGCCACCAGTGACAACGACAGAGGGGGGAATGAAAAACTGTTTTTT. As protein: CATSDNDRGGNEKLFF.

This clonotype was counted only a few times. The chain couples TRBV20-1 to TRBJ2-7; 15 bases are a match to TRBD2. Germline CDR1 and CDR2: DFQATT and SNEGSKA (reference sequence). Trimming at V came to 4 bases and at J to 9 bases, leaving 1 base not matched to a gene. The CDR3 consists of 12 residues. CDR3 region: CSAKGLAGGQYF. The DNA for the CDR3 is TGCAGTGCTAAGGGACTAGCGGGAGGGCAGTACTTC.

The chain couples TRBV5-4 to TRBJ2-7; 7 nucleotides line up with TRBD1. V trimming: 4 bases; J trimming: 2 bases; junction bases outside the gene matches: 9. The germline V gene has CDR1 SGHNT and CDR2 YYREEE (reference sequence). The CDR3 extends over 15 amino acids. The CDR3 protein is CASSPDRASAYEQYF. In DNA, the CDR3 is TGTGCCAGCAGCCCTGACAGGGCGTCGGCCTACGAGCAGTACTTC.

Only a few counts were recorded for this clonotype. This sequence joins TRBV5-6 and TRBJ1-1; D call uncertain. From germline, CDR1 is SGHDT and CDR2 YYEEEE. The ends were cut back, 1 base at V and 2 bases at J, with 6 bases in the middle. This CDR3 is built from 13 residues. CDR3 sequence reads: CASSLFSNTEAFF. CDR3 sequence (DNA): TGTGCCAGCAGCTTGTTCTCCAACACTGAAGCTTTCTTT.